The TCR beta chain under discussion was sequenced for a study of blood T cell repertoires in COVID-19. Whole-study context: Acute-phase and convalescent COVID-19 samples originated in the United States, Italy and Spain.

In the authors' methods: Using reference gene primer amplification, nucleated cell counts were estimated. Measured with immunoSEQ multiplex PCR; TCRdb has only the in-frame clones, and not every one. V and J calls and clone size are as listed in that table; D and trimming were resolved from the DNA. Here the sample spans approximately 230,000 clones, around 84% being singletons. This CDR3 is built from 15 residues. The junction had 12 bases not matched to a gene; V was cut back by 5 bases and J by 8 bases. Germline V gene sequence: CDR1 SEHNR, CDR2 FQNEAQ (reference sequence). Participants were aged about 18 to 90 years, lived in around 22 US areas, and enrolled virtually. Recovered status in Cohort 3 required two negative PCRs, clearance, or symptom resolution.

The sample consisted of PBMCs or T cells enriched from blood (not recorded which). The clonotype comes from a man in his forties who had recovered from COVID-19. The gene calls are TRBV7-9 and TRBJ1-2; 9 bases are a match to TRBD1. The CDR3 spells CASSLKQGAGEGYTF. The CDR3 DNA is TGTGCCAGCAGCCTTAAACAGGGGGCCGGAGAAGGCTACACCTTC. Drawing the rest from reference TRBV7-9 and TRBJ1-2, the complete variable domain is DTGVSQNPRHKITKRGQNVTFRCDPISEHNRLYWYRQTLGQGPEFLTYFQNEAQLEKSRLLSDRFSAERPKGSFSTLEIQRTEQGDSAMYLCASSLKQGAGEGYTFGSGTRLTVV.